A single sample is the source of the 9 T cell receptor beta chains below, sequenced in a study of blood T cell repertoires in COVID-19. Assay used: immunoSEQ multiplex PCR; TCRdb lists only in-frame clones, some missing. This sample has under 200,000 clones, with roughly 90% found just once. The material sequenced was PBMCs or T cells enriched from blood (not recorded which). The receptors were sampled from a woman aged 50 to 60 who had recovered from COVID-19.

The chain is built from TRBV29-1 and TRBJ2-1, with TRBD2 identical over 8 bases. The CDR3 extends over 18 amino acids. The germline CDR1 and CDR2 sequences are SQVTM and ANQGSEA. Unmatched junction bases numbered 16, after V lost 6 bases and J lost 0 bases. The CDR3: CSVKSAGEARGSYNEQFF. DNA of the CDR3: TGCAGCGTCAAGTCAGCGGGAGAGGCGCGCGGCTCCTACAATGAGCAGTTCTTC.

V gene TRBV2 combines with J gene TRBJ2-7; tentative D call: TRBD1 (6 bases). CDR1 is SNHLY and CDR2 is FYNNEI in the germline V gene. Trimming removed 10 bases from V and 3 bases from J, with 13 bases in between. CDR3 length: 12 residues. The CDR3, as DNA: TGTGCCACAGGGGACCGTATCTACGAGCAGTACTTC. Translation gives CATGDRIYEQYF.

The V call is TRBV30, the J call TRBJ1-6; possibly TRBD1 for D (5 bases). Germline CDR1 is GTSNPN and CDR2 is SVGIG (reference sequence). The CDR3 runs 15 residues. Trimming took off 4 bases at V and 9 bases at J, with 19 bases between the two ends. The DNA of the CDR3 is TGTGCCTGGACCCGACGGCAGGGTGTTAGTTCACCCCTCCACTTT. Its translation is CAWTRRQGVSSPLHF. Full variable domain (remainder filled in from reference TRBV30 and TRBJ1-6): SQTIHQWPATLVQPVGSPLSLECTVEGTSNPNLYWYRQAAGRGLQLLFYSVGIGQISSEVPQNLSASRPQDRQFILSSKKLLLSDSGFYLCAWTRRQGVSSPLHFGNGTRLTVT.

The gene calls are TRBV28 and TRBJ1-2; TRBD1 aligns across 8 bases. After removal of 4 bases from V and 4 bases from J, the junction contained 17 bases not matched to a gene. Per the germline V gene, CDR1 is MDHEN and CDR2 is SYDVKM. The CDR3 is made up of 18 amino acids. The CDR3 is CASSSATPKTGETYGYTF. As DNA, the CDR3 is TGTGCCAGCAGTTCCGCAACTCCGAAGACAGGGGAGACCTATGGCTACACCTTC.

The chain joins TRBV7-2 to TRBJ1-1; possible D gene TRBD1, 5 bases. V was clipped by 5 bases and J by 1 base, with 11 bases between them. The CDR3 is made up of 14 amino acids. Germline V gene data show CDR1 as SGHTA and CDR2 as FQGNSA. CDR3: CASSPGSTNTEAFF. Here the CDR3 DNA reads TGTGCCAGCAGCCCAGGGTCTACGAACACTGAAGCTTTCTTT.

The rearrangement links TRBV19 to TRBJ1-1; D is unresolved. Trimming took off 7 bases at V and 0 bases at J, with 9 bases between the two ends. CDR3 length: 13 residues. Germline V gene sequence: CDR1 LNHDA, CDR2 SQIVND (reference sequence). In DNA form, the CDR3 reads TGTGCCAGTACCCCTAGAGTGAACACTGAAGCTTTCTTT. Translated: CASTPRVNTEAFF.

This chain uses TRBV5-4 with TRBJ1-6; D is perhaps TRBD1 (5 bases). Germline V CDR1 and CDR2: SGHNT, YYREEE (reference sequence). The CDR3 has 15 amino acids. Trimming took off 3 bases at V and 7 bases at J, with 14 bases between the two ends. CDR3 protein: CASSWDSLGNSPLHF. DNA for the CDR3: TGTGCCAGCAGCTGGGACTCATTAGGGAATTCACCCCTCCACTTT.

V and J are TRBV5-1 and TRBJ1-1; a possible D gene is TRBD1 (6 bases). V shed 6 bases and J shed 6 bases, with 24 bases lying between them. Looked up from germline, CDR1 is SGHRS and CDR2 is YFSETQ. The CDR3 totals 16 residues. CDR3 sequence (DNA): TGCGCCAGCATCTCCCCAGGGGCCCCGAGTGGCGCTGAAGCTTTCTTT. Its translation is CASISPGAPSGAEAFF.

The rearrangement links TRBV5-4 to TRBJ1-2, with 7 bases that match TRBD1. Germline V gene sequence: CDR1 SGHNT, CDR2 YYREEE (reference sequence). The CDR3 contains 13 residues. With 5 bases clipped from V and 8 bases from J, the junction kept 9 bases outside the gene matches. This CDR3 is CASSTQGSSGYTF. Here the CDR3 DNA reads TGTGCCAGCAGTACACAGGGGTCGAGCGGCTACACCTTC. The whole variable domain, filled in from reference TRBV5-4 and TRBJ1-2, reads ETGVTQSPTHLIKTRGQQVTLRCSSQSGHNTVSWYQQALGQGPQFIFQYYREEENGRGNFPPRFSGLQFPNYSSELNVNALELDDSALYLCASSTQGSSGYTFGSGTRLTVV.